The 23 T cell receptor beta chains below come from one sample, sequenced in a study of identical twins. TCRdb processed the 5' RACE reads anew with MiXCR; each CDR3 protein has one entry. Among about 530,000 distinct CDR3 sequences, about 22% were seen once, and the ten largest hold more than 0.4%. These data were likewise used in another study, on yellow fever vaccine responses in identical twins.

Sequenced material: CD4+ T cells sorted from blood. The receptor set was obtained from a young woman in good health.

This clonotype has only a few counts. CDR3 nucleotides: TGCGCCAGCACCGTGGGACAGGGGAATGAAAAACTGTTTTTT. Its translation is CASTVGQGNEKLFF. This chain uses TRBV5-1 with TRBJ1-4; the match to TRBD1 covers 10 bases. This CDR3 is built from 14 residues. Trimming at V came to 6 bases and at J to 5 bases, leaving 4 bases not matched to a gene. Germline CDR1 is SGHRS and CDR2 is YFSETQ. The full variable domain, its missing parts supplied by reference TRBV5-1 and TRBJ1-4, is KAGVTQTPRYLIKTRGQQVTLSCSPISGHRSVSWYQQTPGQGLQFLFEYFSETQRNKGNFPGRFSGRQFSNSRSEMNVSTLELGDSALYLCASTVGQGNEKLFFGSGTQLSVL.

This clonotype was recorded at least ten times. The genes are TRBV5-1 and TRBJ2-2; the match to TRBD2 covers 7 bases. Germline assignment: CDR1 SGHRS and CDR2 YFSETQ. After removal of 2 bases from V and 2 bases from J, the junction contained 6 bases not matched to a gene. The CDR3 runs to 16 residues. CDR3 sequence: CASSFWASGNTGELFF. The CDR3 DNA is TGCGCCAGCAGCTTTTGGGCTAGCGGAAACACCGGGGAGCTGTTTTTT.

This clonotype occurred a few times. This rearrangement joins TRBV10-3 to TRBJ2-7, with D possibly matching TRBD1 (5 bases). V lost 7 bases to trimming and J lost 0 bases, with 13 bases between them. The CDR3 covers 14 residues. Germline V gives CDR1 ENHRY, CDR2 SYGVKD. DNA for the CDR3: TGTGCCATCAAATCGGGCAGGGACTCCTACGAGCAGTACGTC. Encoded protein: CAIKSGRDSYEQYV.

The rearrangement uses TRBV5-1 and TRBJ2-3; no firm D call. The V end was cut by 0 bases, the J end by 6 bases, with 8 bases between. Germline CDR1 is SGHRS and CDR2 is YFSETQ. The CDR3 consists of 13 residues. The CDR3 sequence: CASSLEGWDTQYF. In nucleotides, the CDR3 is TGCGCCAGCAGCTTGGAAGGGTGGGATACGCAGTATTTT. Together with reference TRBV5-1 and TRBJ2-3, the CDR3 gives the full variable domain: KAGVTQTPRYLIKTRGQQVTLSCSPISGHRSVSWYQQTPGQGLQFLFEYFSETQRNKGNFPGRFSGRQFSNSRSEMNVSTLELGDSALYLCASSLEGWDTQYFGPGTRLTVL.

This rearrangement joins TRBV11-3 to TRBJ2-1; D uncertain. CDR3 size: 12 residues. V lost 4 bases and J lost 12, with 13 bases in between. The germline V gene has CDR1 SGHNT and CDR2 YENEEA. The CDR3 loop reads CASSSTPWGQFF. The CDR3 DNA is TGTGCCAGCAGCTCAACCCCATGGGGGCAGTTCTTC.

Details on this clonotype: A junction boundary mismatches the germline segment, possibly from a read error. This sequence joins TRBV29-1 and TRBJ2-1; perhaps D is TRBD1 or TRBD2 (5 bases each). The CDR3 is 14 residues long. Germline CDR1 SQVTM, CDR2 ANQGSEA. The CDR3 DNA reads TGCAGCGCTGAATGGTCAGGGCGGGCCAATGAGCAGTTCTTC. It is translated as CSAEWSGRANEQFF.

This clonotype was seen more than once but under ten times. This sequence joins TRBV11-2 and TRBJ2-7, with unresolved D. CDR3 size: 17 residues. Per germline, CDR1 SGHAT and CDR2 FQNNGV. Trimming removed 1 base at V and 3 bases at J, with 19 bases between. The CDR3 here is CASSLGFGPTNLYEQYF. The CDR3 DNA reads TGTGCCAGCAGCTTAGGGTTTGGGCCGACCAACCTCTACGAGCAGTACTTC.

V usage is TRBV6-1 and J usage is TRBJ2-1, with D tentatively TRBD1 or TRBD2 (5 bases each). CDR3 length equals 14 residues. Per the germline V gene, CDR1 is MNHNS and CDR2 is SASEGT. Trimming shortened V by 5 bases and J by 6 bases, and 14 bases separated the two germline ends. The CDR3 DNA is TGTGCCAGCAGTCGGACAACCCGGGGCAATGAGCAGTTCTTC. Protein sequence: CASSRTTRGNEQFF.

This clonotype was detected many times. This chain uses TRBV29-1 with TRBJ2-2; 9 bases are a match to TRBD2. From germline, CDR1 is SQVTM and CDR2 ANQGSEA. This CDR3 region has 14 residues. The trim removed 6 bases at V and 2 bases at J, leaving 4 bases unmatched. The DNA of the CDR3 is TGCAGCGTGAAGACTAGCGGCAACACCGGGGAGCTGTTTTTT. The encoded protein is CSVKTSGNTGELFF.

The chain has TRBV6-1 and TRBJ1-2, with TRBD1 as a possible D gene (5 bases). Germline CDR1 is MNHNS and CDR2 is SASEGT. V lost 1 base and J 5 bases, leaving 8 bases between the germline ends. The CDR3 runs 13 residues. CDR3 sequence (DNA): TGTGCCAGCAGTGAAGGGGCAGGGTATGGCTACACCTTC. Protein: CASSEGAGYGYTF.

A single count supports this clonotype. The rearrangement uses TRBV12-3 or TRBV12-4 and TRBJ2-3; 9 bases match TRBD2. The J segment lost 2 bases and the V segment lost 4 bases, leaving 4 bases of the junction unmatched. The CDR3 has 15 residues. The CDR3 DNA sequence: TGTGCCAGCAGTTCACTAGCGGGTCTCACAGATACGCAGTATTTT. Amino acid sequence: CASSSLAGLTDTQYF.

This clonotype was found a few times. V is TRBV29-1 and J is TRBJ2-1; D is tentatively TRBD1 or TRBD2 (5 bases each). This CDR3 has 11 residues. Germline CDR1 and CDR2: SQVTM and ANQGSEA. Trimming took 7 bases from V and 9 from J, leaving 13 bases between them. CDR3 sequence: CSAGARLEQFF. The DNA for the CDR3 is TGCAGCGCCGGGGCGCGGCTTGAGCAGTTCTTC.

This clonotype turned up a few times. The V call is TRBV29-1, the J call TRBJ2-1; no clear D. This CDR3 is built from 11 residues. The germline gives CDR1 SQVTM, CDR2 ANQGSEA. Between the trimmed V and J ends, which lost 5 bases and 6 bases, there was a span of 8 bases. The CDR3 here is CSVRPVNEQFF. CDR3 DNA: TGCAGCGTTCGACCGGTCAATGAGCAGTTCTTC.

The rearrangement uses TRBV24-1 and TRBJ2-3, with TRBD2 matching 7 bases. CDR1 and CDR2 (germline): KGHDR, SFDVKD. The junction had 7 bases not matched to a gene; V was cut back by 10 bases and J by 1 base. The CDR3 spans 14 residues. CDR3 DNA sequence: TGTGCCACGAGTCGGGGGGACGGCACAGATACGCAGTATTTT. This codes for CATSRGDGTDTQYF.

This clonotype was counted only a few times. This chain's CDR3 is CASNKRELNTEAFF. CDR3 DNA sequence: TGTGCCAGCAACAAACGGGAACTGAACACTGAAGCTTTCTTT. The chain carries TRBV7-9 and TRBJ1-1; D not resolved. The germline V gene encodes CDR1 SEHNR and CDR2 FQNEAQ (reference sequence). V gave up 7 bases and J gave up 0 bases, with 12 bases separating them. This CDR3 spans 14 amino acids.

This clonotype was counted only a few times. The V and J genes are TRBV12-5 and TRBJ2-2; 7 positions match TRBD1. The ends lost 5 bases at V and 4 bases at J; junction bases unmatched: 4. Germline V lookup: CDR1 LGHNT, CDR2 FRNRAP. This CDR3 is 14 amino acids long. CDR3 region: CASGMTGSTGELFF. The CDR3 coding sequence is TGTGCTAGTGGTATGACAGGGAGCACCGGGGAGCTGTTTTTT.

This clonotype showed up just once. The chain employs TRBV4-1 and TRBJ2-6, with unresolved D. Between the trimmed V and J ends, which lost 0 bases and 7 bases, there was a span of 7 bases. Germline CDR1 is MGHRA and CDR2 is YSYEKL. The CDR3 runs to 14 residues. CDR3 residues: CASSQEWVANVLTF. The CDR3 bases are TGCGCCAGCAGCCAAGAATGGGTCGCCAACGTCCTGACTTTC.

This clonotype has just a few counts. The chain carries TRBV9 and TRBJ1-1; D is unresolved. The CDR3 length is 13 residues. Per the germline V gene, CDR1 is SGDLS and CDR2 is YYNGEE. V lost 0 bases to trimming and J lost 1 base, with 4 bases between them. CDR3 DNA: TGTGCCAGCAGCGTAGAGGCGAACACTGAAGCTTTCTTT. Translated: CASSVEANTEAFF.

The J gene is TRBJ1-5, the V gene TRBV7-8; D unclear. The CDR3 extends over 15 amino acids. CDR1 is SGHVS and CDR2 is FQNEAQ in the germline V gene. The V end was cut by 1 base, the J end by 4 bases, with 11 bases between. Here the CDR3 reads CASSLGQLGNQPQHF. The CDR3, as DNA: TGTGCCAGCAGCTTAGGGCAGTTGGGGAATCAGCCCCAGCATTTT.

This rearrangement joins TRBV20-1 to TRBJ2-7, with 10 bases matching TRBD2. With V trimmed by 3 bases and J by 6 bases, 5 bases remained unmatched. Germline values: CDR1 DFQATT, CDR2 SNEGSKA (reference sequence). This CDR3 comprises 13 residues. The CDR3 DNA reads TGCAGTGCTAGCCTAGCGGGGGTATCCGAGCAGTACGTC. Protein product: CSASLAGVSEQYV.

This clonotype was seen a handful of times. The CDR3: CASSFTGGTDLQNEQFF. CDR3 bases: TGTGCCAGCAGCTTCACTGGGGGAACCGACCTCCAGAATGAGCAGTTCTTC. The rearrangement uses TRBV11-1 and TRBJ2-1, with D perhaps TRBD1 or TRBD2 (5 bases each). The germline CDR1 and CDR2 sequences are SGHAT and FQDESV (reference sequence). The length of the CDR3 is 17 residues. V was shortened by 3 bases and J by 7 bases, with 22 bases between the two germline ends.

The V gene is TRBV9, the J gene TRBJ1-2, with D perhaps matching TRBD1 (5 bases). The CDR3 is made up of 14 amino acids. V was trimmed by 2 bases and J by 4 bases, leaving 12 bases between them. Germline CDR1 reads SGDLS; CDR2 reads YYNGEE. CDR3 nucleotide sequence: TGTGCCAGCAGCGTGGGGCGCCAGGGCTATGGCTACACCTTC. It translates to CASSVGRQGYGYTF.

This clonotype was picked up many times. J is TRBJ1-4 and V is TRBV6-5; 8 bases map to TRBD1. This CDR3 comprises 15 residues. Germline lookup yields CDR1 MNHEY and CDR2 SVGAGI. V was pared by 3 bases and J by 6 bases, with 6 bases of the junction left unmatched. DNA of the CDR3: TGTGCCAGCAGTTATAGGATACAGGGGGATGAAAAACTGTTTTTT. Its protein product is CASSYRIQGDEKLFF.